Listed here are 10 T cell receptor beta chains from one sample, sequenced in a study of cytomegalovirus exposure and HLA in healthy donors. The table came from immunoSEQ multiplex PCR; TCRdb's copy has only in-frame clones and leaves some out. The sample lists approximately 60,000 clones, approximately 90% occurring once. The source material was PBMCs. Receptors originate from a man aged 18 to 30 in good health and CMV-seronegative.

The chain uses TRBV7-2 and TRBJ1-4; D gene unclear. The germline V gene encodes CDR1 SGHTA and CDR2 FQGNSA. Between the trimmed V and J ends, which lost 5 bases and 4 bases, there was a span of 11 bases. The CDR3 extends over 14 amino acids. The CDR3 protein is CASSRHGVNEKLFF. As DNA, the CDR3 is TGTGCCAGCAGCCGCCACGGGGTTAATGAAAAACTGTTTTTT.

V and J are TRBV14 and TRBJ1-2; D not certain. Trimming shortened V by 6 bases and J by 0 bases, and 11 bases separated the two germline ends. The CDR3 is 14 amino acids. CDR1 is SGHDN and CDR2 is FVKESK in the germline V gene. In DNA form, the CDR3 reads TGTGCCAGCAGTCCGGTCAGGTCTAACTATGGCTACACCTTC. This sequence encodes CASSPVRSNYGYTF.

This clone was counted between two and nine times. The rearrangement links TRBV7-9 to TRBJ1-2, with TRBD1 matching 12 bases. Germline CDR1 and CDR2: SEHNR and FQNEAQ (reference sequence). This CDR3 has 14 amino acids. J was trimmed by 13 bases and V by 0 bases; bases with no gene match: 6. For the CDR3, the DNA is TGTGCCAGCAGCTTAGCCTGGGACAGGGGGCCCCCCACCTTC. Protein sequence: CASSLAWDRGPPTF.

The genes are TRBV27 and TRBJ2-1; TRBD2 might be the D (6 bases). V lost 3 bases and J lost 12, with 9 bases in between. CDR1 is MNHEY, CDR2 SMNVEV, per germline (reference sequence). This CDR3 comprises 11 residues. In DNA form, the CDR3 reads TGTGCCAGCAGTTTGCGGGACGTGCAGTTCTTC. Protein sequence: CASSLRDVQFF.

The rearrangement joins TRBV9 to TRBJ1-2; 7 bases are shared with TRBD1. J was trimmed by 3 bases and V by 2 bases; bases with no gene match: 7. Germline CDR1 is SGDLS and CDR2 is YYNGEE. The CDR3 runs 15 residues. DNA for the CDR3: TGTGCCAGCAGCGTGTCCGACAGGGCATACTATGGCTACACCTTC. Its protein is CASSVSDRAYYGYTF.

This clone occurred once. The rearrangement joins TRBV2 to TRBJ2-7, with 11 bases identical to TRBD1. The CDR3 has 14 amino acids. The germline V gene encodes CDR1 SNHLY and CDR2 FYNNEI. V shed 4 bases and J 2 bases; nucleotides not matched to a gene: 1. This CDR3 is CASSADRGPYEQYF. CDR3 nucleotides: TGTGCCAGCAGTGCGGACAGGGGGCCCTACGAGCAGTACTTC.

CDR3 sequence: CASSEPGQASFSYGYTF. The CDR3 nucleotides are TGTGCCAGCAGTGAGCCGGGACAGGCTTCTTTTAGCTATGGCTACACCTTC. The rearrangement links TRBV25-1 to TRBJ1-2; 8 positions agree with TRBD1. Germline CDR1 and CDR2: MGHDK and SYGVNS. The CDR3 length is 17 residues. After removal of 3 bases from V and 4 bases from J, the junction contained 13 bases not matched to a gene.

The chain employs TRBV5-6 and TRBJ1-2, with D possibly TRBD1 on 5 matching bases. The V gene lost 1 base and the J gene lost 10 bases, with 17 bases spanning the gap. CDR1 and CDR2 from the germline V gene are SGHDT and YYEEEE. The CDR3 is 14 amino acids. The CDR3 DNA reads as TGTGCCAGCAGCTTGAGCGCAGGGTTTGGGATCTACACCTTC. Translating gives CASSLSAGFGIYTF. Full variable domain (rest looked up from reference TRBV5-6 and TRBJ1-2): DAGVTQSPTHLIKTRGQQVTLRCSPKSGHDTVSWYQQALGQGPQFIFQYYEEEERQRGNFPDRFSGHQFPNYSSELNVNALLLGDSALYLCASSLSAGFGIYTFGSGTRLTVV.

The rearrangement links TRBV28 to TRBJ2-3; 7 nucleotides align to TRBD2. The CDR3 covers 15 residues. V shed 6 bases, J shed 3 bases, and the junction held 9 bases outside the gene matches. Per the germline V gene, CDR1 is MDHEN and CDR2 is SYDVKM. CDR3 protein: CASSRSGTGTDTQYF. In DNA, the CDR3 is TGTGCCAGCAGCCGAAGCGGGACGGGAACAGATACGCAGTATTTT.

The rearrangement links TRBV6-5 to TRBJ2-2; the D is unclear. CDR1 and CDR2 from the germline V gene are MNHEY and SVGAGI. CDR3 length: 16 amino acids. Trimming shortened V by 2 bases and J by 0 bases, and 10 bases separated the two germline ends. The CDR3 loop reads CASSYDSLANTGELFF. In DNA form, the CDR3 reads TGTGCCAGCAGTTACGATAGCCTAGCGAACACCGGGGAGCTGTTTTTT.